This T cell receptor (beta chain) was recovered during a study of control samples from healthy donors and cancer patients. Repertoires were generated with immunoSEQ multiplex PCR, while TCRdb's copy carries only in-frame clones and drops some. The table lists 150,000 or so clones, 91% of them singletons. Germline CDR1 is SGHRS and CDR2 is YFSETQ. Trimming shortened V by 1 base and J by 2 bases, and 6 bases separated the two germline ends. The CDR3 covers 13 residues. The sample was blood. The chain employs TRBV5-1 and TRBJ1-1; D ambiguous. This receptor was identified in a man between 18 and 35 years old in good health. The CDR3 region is CASSLSSNTEAFF. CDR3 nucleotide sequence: TGCGCCAGCAGCTTGAGCAGTAACACTGAAGCTTTCTTT.